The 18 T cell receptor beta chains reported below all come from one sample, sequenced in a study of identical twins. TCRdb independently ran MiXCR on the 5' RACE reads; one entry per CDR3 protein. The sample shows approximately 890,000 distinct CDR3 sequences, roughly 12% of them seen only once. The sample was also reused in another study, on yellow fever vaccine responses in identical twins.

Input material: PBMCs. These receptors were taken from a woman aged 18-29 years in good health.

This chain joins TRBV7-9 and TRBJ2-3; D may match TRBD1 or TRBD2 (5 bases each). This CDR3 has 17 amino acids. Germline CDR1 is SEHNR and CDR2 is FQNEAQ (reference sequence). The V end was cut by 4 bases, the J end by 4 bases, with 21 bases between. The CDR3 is CASSSYPGPLSPDTQYF. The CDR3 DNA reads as TGTGCCAGCAGCTCGTATCCGGGACCATTATCGCCAGATACGCAGTATTTT.

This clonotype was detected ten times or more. In nucleotides, the CDR3 is TGCGCCAGCAGCGAAACAGGGGTCTATGTCAATGAGCAGTTCTTC. Translated, it gives CASSETGVYVNEQFF. The chain is built from TRBV5-1 and TRBJ2-1; 7 bases agree with TRBD1. The CDR3 spans 15 residues. V was pared by 4 bases and J by 6 bases, with 10 bases of the junction left unmatched. Germline values: CDR1 SGHRS, CDR2 YFSETQ. Full variable domain (remainder filled in from reference TRBV5-1 and TRBJ2-1): KAGVTQTPRYLIKTRGQQVTLSCSPISGHRSVSWYQQTPGQGLQFLFEYFSETQRNKGNFPGRFSGRQFSNSRSEMNVSTLELGDSALYLCASSETGVYVNEQFFGPGTRLTVL.

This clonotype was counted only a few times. The CDR3 nucleotides read TGTGCCAGCACCATAACTCATCTCTGGGATGAGCAGTTCTTC. Translation: CASTITHLWDEQFF. The rearrangement uses TRBV6-1 and TRBJ2-1; no definite D call. Germline CDR1 MNHNS, CDR2 SASEGT. Trimming took 7 bases from V and 8 from J, leaving 18 bases between them. The CDR3 is made up of 14 amino acids.

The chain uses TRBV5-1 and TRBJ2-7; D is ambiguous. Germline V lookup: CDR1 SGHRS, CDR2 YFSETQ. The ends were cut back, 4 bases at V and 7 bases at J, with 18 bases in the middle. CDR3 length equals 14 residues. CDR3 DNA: TGCGCCAGCAGCCCTCTCGGGTTACAAGGGGAGCAGTACTTC. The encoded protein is CASSPLGLQGEQYF.

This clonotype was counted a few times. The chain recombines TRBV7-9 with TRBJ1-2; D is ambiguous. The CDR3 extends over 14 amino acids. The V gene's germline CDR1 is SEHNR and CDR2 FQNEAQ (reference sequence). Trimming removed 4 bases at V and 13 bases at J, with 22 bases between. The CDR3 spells CASSSDARFLTGTF. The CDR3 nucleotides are TGTGCCAGCAGCTCAGACGCGCGTTTCTTGACCGGCACCTTC.

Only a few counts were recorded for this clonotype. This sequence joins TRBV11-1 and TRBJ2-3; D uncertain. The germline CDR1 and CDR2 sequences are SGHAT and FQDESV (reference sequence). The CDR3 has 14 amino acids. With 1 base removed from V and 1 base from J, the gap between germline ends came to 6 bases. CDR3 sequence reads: CASSLEWGTDTQYF. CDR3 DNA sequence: TGTGCCAGCAGCTTAGAGTGGGGCACAGATACGCAGTATTTT. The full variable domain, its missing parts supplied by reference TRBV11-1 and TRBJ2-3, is EAEVAQSPRYKITEKSQAVAFWCDPISGHATLYWYRQILGQGPELLVQFQDESVVDDSQLPKDRFSAERLKGVDSTLKIQPAELGDSAMYLCASSLEWGTDTQYFGPGTRLTVL.

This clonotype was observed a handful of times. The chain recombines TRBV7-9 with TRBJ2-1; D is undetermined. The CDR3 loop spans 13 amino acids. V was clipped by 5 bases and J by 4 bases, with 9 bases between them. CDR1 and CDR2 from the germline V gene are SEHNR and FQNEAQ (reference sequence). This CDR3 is CASSQAKYNEQFF. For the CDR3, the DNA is TGTGCCAGCAGCCAAGCAAAATACAATGAGCAGTTCTTC.

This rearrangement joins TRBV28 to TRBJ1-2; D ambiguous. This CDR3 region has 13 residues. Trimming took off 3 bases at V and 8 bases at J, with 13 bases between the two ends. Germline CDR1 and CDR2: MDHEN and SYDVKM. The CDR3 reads CASSFPPEGGYTF. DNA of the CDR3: TGTGCCAGCAGTTTTCCCCCCGAAGGGGGCTACACCTTC.

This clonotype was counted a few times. CDR3 sequence: CATCRGGANIQETQYF. The CDR3 DNA reads as TGTGCAACATGCCGGGGGGGGGCCAATATCCAAGAGACCCAGTACTTC. This chain connects TRBV7-8 to TRBJ2-5; 8 nucleotides line up with TRBD2. In germline, CDR1 is SGHVS, CDR2 FQNEAQ. CDR3 length: 16 residues.

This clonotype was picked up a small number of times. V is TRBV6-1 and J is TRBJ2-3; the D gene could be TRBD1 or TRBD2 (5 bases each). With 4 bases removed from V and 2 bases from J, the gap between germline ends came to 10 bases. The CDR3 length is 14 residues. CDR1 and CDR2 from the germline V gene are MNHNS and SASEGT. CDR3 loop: CASSGLGTTDTQYF. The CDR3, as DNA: TGTGCCAGCAGTGGCCTAGGGACCACAGATACGCAGTATTTT.

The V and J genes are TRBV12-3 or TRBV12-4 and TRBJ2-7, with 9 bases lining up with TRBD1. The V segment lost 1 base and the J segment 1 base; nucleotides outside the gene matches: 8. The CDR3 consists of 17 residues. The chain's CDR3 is CASSLGSGTGKSYEQYF. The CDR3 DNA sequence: TGTGCCAGCAGTTTAGGGTCGGGGACAGGGAAGTCCTACGAGCAGTACTTC.

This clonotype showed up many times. Written as DNA, the CDR3 is TGTGCCAGCAGGCCGGGTCGCGGGGATAATTCACCCCTCCACTTT. Its protein product is CASRPGRGDNSPLHF. The rearrangement uses TRBV12-3 or TRBV12-4 and TRBJ1-6, with no clear D. V gave up 6 bases and J gave up 5 bases, with 14 bases separating them. CDR3 length: 15 residues.

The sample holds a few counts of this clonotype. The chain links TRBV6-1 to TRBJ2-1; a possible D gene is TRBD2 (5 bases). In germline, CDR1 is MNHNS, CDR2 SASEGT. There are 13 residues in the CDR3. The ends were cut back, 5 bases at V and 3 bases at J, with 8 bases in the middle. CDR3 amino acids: CASSSGFYNEQFF. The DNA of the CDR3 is TGTGCCAGCAGTAGCGGATTCTACAATGAGCAGTTCTTC.

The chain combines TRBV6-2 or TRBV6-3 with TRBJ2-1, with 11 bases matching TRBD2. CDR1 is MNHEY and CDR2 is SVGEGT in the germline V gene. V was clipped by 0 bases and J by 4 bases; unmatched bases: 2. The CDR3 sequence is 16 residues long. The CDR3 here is CASSYSGLAGYNEQFF. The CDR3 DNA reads TGTGCCAGCAGTTACTCCGGACTAGCGGGTTACAATGAGCAGTTCTTC.

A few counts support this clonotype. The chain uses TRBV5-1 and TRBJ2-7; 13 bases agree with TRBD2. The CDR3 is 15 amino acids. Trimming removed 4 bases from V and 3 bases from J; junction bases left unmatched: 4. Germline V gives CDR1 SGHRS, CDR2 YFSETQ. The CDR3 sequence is CASSTGLAGDYEQYF. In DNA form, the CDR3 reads TGCGCCAGCAGCACCGGACTAGCGGGAGACTACGAGCAGTACTTC.

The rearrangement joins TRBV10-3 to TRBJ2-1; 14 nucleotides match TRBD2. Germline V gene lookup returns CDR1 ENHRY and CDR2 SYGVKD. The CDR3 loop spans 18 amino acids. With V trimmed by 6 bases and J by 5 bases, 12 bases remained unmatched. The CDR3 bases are TGTGCCATCAGCCTGACTAGCGGGGGGGCCCCTATGCACAATGAGCAGTTCTTC. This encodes CAISLTSGGAPMHNEQFF.

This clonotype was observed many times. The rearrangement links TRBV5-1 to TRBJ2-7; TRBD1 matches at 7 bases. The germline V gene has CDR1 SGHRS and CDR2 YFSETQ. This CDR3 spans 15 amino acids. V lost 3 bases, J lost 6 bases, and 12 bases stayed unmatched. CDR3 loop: CASSYTDRTSGEQYV. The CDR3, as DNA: TGCGCCAGCAGCTATACGGACAGGACCTCCGGCGAGCAGTACGTC.

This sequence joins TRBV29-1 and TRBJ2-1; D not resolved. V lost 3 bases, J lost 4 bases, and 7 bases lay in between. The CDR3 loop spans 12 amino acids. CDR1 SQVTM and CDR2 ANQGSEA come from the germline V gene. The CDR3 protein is CSVEWLYNEQFF. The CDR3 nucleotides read TGCAGCGTTGAGTGGCTTTACAATGAGCAGTTCTTC.